The rows below give T cell receptor beta chains drawn from one sample of a study of CDR3 diversity in severe acne. TCRdb used MiXCR to reprocess the PCR reads, holding one entry per CDR3 protein. In the table there are about 86,000 distinct CDR3 sequences, approximately 51% of which are singletons. The source material was blood. These receptors came from a male donor in good health, without acne. Each CDR3 is given with its conserved first and last residue. A D gene is named only where the DNA matches it firmly. Expanded clones get a size class; other rows say once, few or many, or leave the size out.

abundance: few; j_gene: TRBJ1-5; d_gene: -; v_gene: TRBV6-1; len: 15; CDR3aa: CASGGRLYSNQPQHF; CDR3nt: TGTGCCAGCGGTGGGCGGCTGTATAGCAATCAGCCCCAGCATTTT
abundance: -; j_gene: TRBJ2-7; d_gene: -; v_gene: TRBV7-3; len: 14; CDR3aa: CASSPLGEEYEQYF; CDR3nt: TGTGCCAGCAGCCCCTTGGGGGAAGAGTACGAGCAGTACTTC
abundance: -; j_gene: TRBJ2-2; d_gene: TRBD2; v_gene: TRBV5-1; len: 15; CDR3aa: CASSYAGENTGELFF; CDR3nt: TGCGCCAGCAGCTATGCGGGAGAGAACACCGGGGAGCTGTTTTTT
abundance: -; j_gene: TRBJ2-7; d_gene: TRBD1; v_gene: TRBV24-1; len: 14; CDR3aa: CATSGPGTGDEQYF; CDR3nt: TGTGCCACCAGTGGCCCCGGGACAGGGGACGAGCAGTACTTC
abundance: -; j_gene: TRBJ1-1; d_gene: -; v_gene: TRBV9; len: 13; CDR3aa: CASSTHQNTEASF; CDR3nt: TGTGCCAGCAGCACCCACCAGAACACTGAAGCTTCCTTT
abundance: many; j_gene: TRBJ2-5; d_gene: -; v_gene: TRBV20-1; len: 12; CDR3aa: CSADYRAETQYF; CDR3nt: TGCAGTGCTGATTACAGGGCCGAGACCCAGTACTTC
abundance: once; j_gene: TRBJ2-7; d_gene: TRBD2; v_gene: TRBV7-9; len: 15; CDR3aa: CASSATSGGTYEQYF; CDR3nt: TGTGCCAGCAGTGCTACTAGCGGGGGAACCTACGAGCAGTACTTC
abundance: -; j_gene: TRBJ1-1; d_gene: -; v_gene: TRBV6-1; len: 14; CDR3aa: CAGTLPGPYGRAFF; CDR3nt: TGTGCCGGCACCTTACCGGGACCCTACGGGAGAGCTTTCTTT
abundance: -; j_gene: TRBJ2-2; d_gene: -; v_gene: TRBV27; len: 15; CDR3aa: CASSMAGRSTGELFF; CDR3nt: TGTGCCAGTTCTATGGCGGGACGGAGCACCGGGGAGCTGTTTTTT
abundance: -; j_gene: TRBJ2-5; d_gene: TRBD1; v_gene: TRBV6-5; len: 13; CDR3aa: CASQGTGGETQYF; CDR3nt: TGTGCCAGCCAAGGGACAGGGGGAGAGACCCAGTACTTC
abundance: -; j_gene: TRBJ1-1; d_gene: -; v_gene: TRBV7-8; len: 14; CDR3aa: CASTLREMNTEAFF; CDR3nt: TGTGCCAGCACCCTTCGGGAGATGAACACTGAAGCTTTCTTT
abundance: many; j_gene: TRBJ1-1; d_gene: -; v_gene: TRBV6-5; len: 14; CDR3aa: CASSYSPTAYEAFF; CDR3nt: TGTGCCAGCAGTTACTCGCCGACAGCCTATGAAGCTTTCTTT
abundance: -; j_gene: TRBJ1-3; d_gene: -; v_gene: TRBV19; len: 11; CDR3aa: CASRIGNTRYF; CDR3nt: TGTGCCAGTAGGATTGGAAACACCAGATATTTT
abundance: -; j_gene: TRBJ1-3; d_gene: -; v_gene: TRBV7-9; len: 15; CDR3aa: CASSYWTVLWKHHIF; CDR3nt: TGTGCCAGCAGTTATTGGACGGTCCTCTGGAAACACCATATATTT
abundance: once; j_gene: TRBJ2-3; d_gene: TRBD2; v_gene: TRBV10-3; len: 15; CDR3aa: CAISEIAGGTDTQYF; CDR3nt: TGTGCCATCAGTGAGATAGCGGGGGGGACAGATACGCAGTATTTT
abundance: -; j_gene: TRBJ2-6; d_gene: TRBD1; v_gene: TRBV6-5; len: 16; CDR3aa: CASRPTGGSGANVLTF; CDR3nt: TGTGCCAGCAGACCGACAGGGGGCTCTGGGGCCAACGTCCTGACTTTC
abundance: -; j_gene: TRBJ2-1; d_gene: -; v_gene: TRBV11-2; len: 15; CDR3aa: CASRIPGLAYNEQFF; CDR3nt: TGTGCCAGCAGGATTCCGGGTCTAGCCTACAATGAGCAGTTCTTC
abundance: -; j_gene: TRBJ2-7; d_gene: -; v_gene: TRBV2; len: 14; CDR3aa: CASSRQAASYEQYF; CDR3nt: TGTGCCAGCTCGAGACAGGCGGCTTCCTACGAGCAGTACTTC
abundance: -; j_gene: TRBJ2-5; d_gene: TRBD2; v_gene: TRBV11-2; len: 14; CDR3aa: CASSLRHGGETQYF; CDR3nt: TGTGCCAGCAGCTTGCGACACGGGGGGGAGACCCAGTACTTC
abundance: many; j_gene: TRBJ1-5; d_gene: -; v_gene: TRBV3-1; len: 14; CDR3aa: CASSQMSTDQPQHF; CDR3nt: TGTGCCAGCAGCCAGATGAGTACGGATCAGCCCCAGCATTTT
abundance: -; j_gene: TRBJ1-1; d_gene: -; v_gene: TRBV7-3; len: 13; CDR3aa: CASSFGRGTEAFF; CDR3nt: TGTGCCAGCAGTTTCGGAAGGGGCACTGAAGCTTTCTTT
abundance: many; j_gene: TRBJ2-4; d_gene: TRBD1; v_gene: TRBV6-5; len: 14; CDR3aa: CASSEPGQGNIQYF; CDR3nt: TGTGCCAGCAGTGAACCGGGACAGGGTAACATTCAGTACTTC
abundance: -; j_gene: TRBJ1-1; d_gene: -; v_gene: TRBV9; len: 13; CDR3aa: CASSLSSHTEAFF; CDR3nt: TGCGCCAGCAGCTTATCCAGCCACACTGAAGCTTTCTTT
abundance: many; j_gene: TRBJ1-1; d_gene: TRBD1; v_gene: TRBV5-6; len: 15; CDR3aa: CASSKVTGGYTEAFF; CDR3nt: TGTGCCAGCAGCAAGGTGACAGGGGGTTACACTGAAGCTTTCTTT
abundance: -; j_gene: TRBJ1-6; d_gene: -; v_gene: TRBV28; len: 15; CDR3aa: CASSIPAGNNSPLHF; CDR3nt: TGTGCCAGCAGTATCCCGGCAGGGAATAATTCACCCCTCCACTTT
abundance: -; j_gene: TRBJ1-2; d_gene: -; v_gene: TRBV15; len: 15; CDR3aa: CATSSDRRGSYGYTF; CDR3nt: TGTGCCACCAGCAGTGATCGGAGGGGGTCCTATGGCTACACCTTC
abundance: -; j_gene: TRBJ2-1; d_gene: TRBD2; v_gene: TRBV7-9; len: 14; CDR3aa: CASSLVSGGREQFF; CDR3nt: TGTGCCAGCAGCTTAGTTAGCGGGGGGAGGGAGCAGTTCTTC
abundance: -; j_gene: TRBJ2-5; d_gene: -; v_gene: TRBV24-1; len: 13; CDR3aa: CATRSSDQETQYF; CDR3nt: TGTGCCACCAGGAGTAGCGATCAAGAGACCCAGTACTTC
abundance: -; j_gene: TRBJ2-7; d_gene: TRBD1; v_gene: TRBV7-8; len: 13; CDR3aa: CASSIGQGGEQYF; CDR3nt: TGTGCCAGCAGCATAGGACAGGGAGGCGAGCAGTACTTC
abundance: -; j_gene: TRBJ1-6; d_gene: TRBD1; v_gene: TRBV25-1; len: 15; CDR3aa: CASSSPGQKNSPLHF; CDR3nt: TGTGCCAGCAGTTCCCCGGGACAGAAGAATTCACCCCTCCACTTT
abundance: -; j_gene: TRBJ2-7; d_gene: -; v_gene: TRBV24-1; len: 14; CDR3aa: CASSDGGNDYEQYF; CDR3nt: TGTGCCAGCAGTGATGGTGGTAACGACTACGAGCAGTACTTC
abundance: -; j_gene: TRBJ2-3; d_gene: -; v_gene: TRBV24-1; len: 17; CDR3aa: CATSARGTIPRGDTQYF; CDR3nt: TGTGCCACCAGTGCTAGGGGGACTATCCCCAGGGGGGATACGCAGTATTTT
abundance: few; j_gene: TRBJ1-2; d_gene: -; v_gene: TRBV24-1; len: 13; CDR3aa: CATSDRGNYGYTF; CDR3nt: TGTGCCACCAGTGATCGGGGTAACTATGGCTACACCTTC
abundance: -; j_gene: TRBJ1-1; d_gene: -; v_gene: TRBV12-3/TRBV12-4; len: 13; CDR3aa: CASSLLGRPEAFF; CDR3nt: TGTGCCAGCAGTTTACTAGGTCGACCTGAAGCTTTCTTT
abundance: -; j_gene: TRBJ2-5; d_gene: TRBD2; v_gene: TRBV7-9; len: 18; CDR3aa: CASSLASGLAGDQETQYF; CDR3nt: TGTGCCAGCAGCTTAGCGAGCGGACTAGCGGGGGACCAAGAGACCCAGTACTTC
abundance: many; j_gene: TRBJ2-7; d_gene: -; v_gene: TRBV18; len: 12; CDR3aa: CASSPQSYEQYF; CDR3nt: TGTGCCAGCTCACCTCAGAGCTACGAGCAGTACTTC
abundance: -; j_gene: TRBJ1-2; d_gene: TRBD1; v_gene: TRBV7-9; len: 14; CDR3aa: CASSLSRGRYGYTF; CDR3nt: TGTGCCAGCAGCTTAAGCAGGGGGAGATATGGCTACACCTTC
abundance: -; j_gene: TRBJ2-7; d_gene: -; v_gene: TRBV9; len: 13; CDR3aa: CASSLRETYEQYF; CDR3nt: TGTGCCAGCAGCTTAAGGGAAACCTACGAGCAGTACTTC
abundance: many; j_gene: TRBJ2-3; d_gene: TRBD2; v_gene: TRBV5-8; len: 16; CDR3aa: CASRSSGRSDTDTQYF; CDR3nt: TGTGCCAGCAGATCTAGCGGGAGATCCGACACAGATACGCAGTATTTT
abundance: once; j_gene: TRBJ2-4; d_gene: TRBD2; v_gene: TRBV9; len: 19; CDR3aa: CASSPGVVNTGDYKNIQYF; CDR3nt: TGTGCCAGCAGCCCCGGGGTAGTAAACACCGGGGACTACAAAAACATTCAGTACTTC
abundance: many; j_gene: TRBJ1-1; d_gene: -; v_gene: TRBV2; len: 14; CDR3aa: CASSDTLGFTEAFF; CDR3nt: TGTGCCAGCAGTGACACTCTCGGGTTCACTGAAGCTTTCTTT
abundance: -; j_gene: TRBJ2-7; d_gene: -; v_gene: TRBV5-1; len: 13; CDR3aa: CASSPISSYEQYF; CDR3nt: TGCGCCAGCAGCCCGATTAGCTCCTACGAGCAGTACTTC
abundance: many; j_gene: TRBJ1-5; d_gene: TRBD1; v_gene: TRBV6-5; len: 15; CDR3aa: CASSEGQGSNQPQHF; CDR3nt: TGTGCCAGCAGTGAGGGACAGGGGAGCAATCAGCCCCAGCATTTT
abundance: -; j_gene: TRBJ2-7; d_gene: -; v_gene: TRBV9; len: 13; CDR3aa: CASSVASSYEQYF; CDR3nt: TGTGCCAGCAGCGTAGCGTCGAGCTACGAGCAGTACTTC
abundance: many; j_gene: TRBJ1-2; d_gene: -; v_gene: TRBV25-1; len: 16; CDR3aa: CASSESAGGAWGGYTF; CDR3nt: TGTGCCAGCAGTGAATCGGCCGGGGGCGCCTGGGGTGGCTACACCTTC
abundance: -; j_gene: TRBJ1-1; d_gene: -; v_gene: TRBV5-4; len: 14; CDR3aa: CASSLGEVNTEAFF; CDR3nt: TGTGCCAGCAGCTTGGGCGAGGTGAACACTGAAGCTTTCTTT
abundance: many; j_gene: TRBJ1-2; d_gene: -; v_gene: TRBV19; len: 16; CDR3aa: CASSVPVSAANYGYTF; CDR3nt: TGTGCCAGTAGTGTGCCCGTCAGTGCCGCTAACTATGGCTACACCTTC
abundance: few; j_gene: TRBJ2-7; d_gene: -; v_gene: TRBV29-1; len: 13; CDR3aa: CSATGTATYEQYF; CDR3nt: TGCAGCGCTACCGGGACCGCCACCTACGAGCAGTACTTC
abundance: few; j_gene: TRBJ1-1; d_gene: -; v_gene: TRBV19; len: 14; CDR3aa: CASGRGRADTEAFF; CDR3nt: TGTGCCAGTGGCCGAGGCAGGGCAGACACTGAAGCTTTCTTT
abundance: many; j_gene: TRBJ1-6; d_gene: TRBD1; v_gene: TRBV27; len: 15; CDR3aa: CASSSSDRVNSPLHF; CDR3nt: TGTGCCAGCAGTTCCTCAGACAGGGTTAATTCACCCCTCCACTTT
abundance: -; j_gene: TRBJ2-7; d_gene: TRBD2; v_gene: TRBV15; len: 16; CDR3aa: CATSTGLAGAAHEQYF; CDR3nt: TGTGCCACCAGCACCGGACTAGCGGGAGCGGCCCACGAGCAGTACTTC
abundance: medium-sized; j_gene: TRBJ1-5; d_gene: -; v_gene: TRBV7-2; len: 14; CDR3aa: CASSTGLSNQPQHF; CDR3nt: TGTGCCAGCAGCACCGGACTTAGCAATCAGCCCCAGCATTTT
abundance: -; j_gene: TRBJ2-2; d_gene: -; v_gene: TRBV27; len: 15; CDR3aa: CASGLYRVDTGELFF; CDR3nt: TGTGCCAGCGGTTTATACAGAGTGGACACCGGGGAGCTGTTTTTT
abundance: many; j_gene: TRBJ1-2; d_gene: -; v_gene: TRBV6-5; len: 12; CDR3aa: CASSPQGYGYTF; CDR3nt: TGTGCCAGCAGCCCGCAGGGGTATGGCTACACCTTC
abundance: -; j_gene: TRBJ1-3; d_gene: TRBD1; v_gene: TRBV20-1; len: 14; CDR3aa: CSADFRDRGNTIYF; CDR3nt: TGCAGTGCTGATTTCCGGGACAGGGGAAACACCATATATTTT
abundance: -; j_gene: TRBJ1-1; d_gene: TRBD1; v_gene: TRBV13; len: 16; CDR3aa: CASSLGDREGSTEAFF; CDR3nt: TGTGCCAGCAGCTTAGGGGACAGGGAAGGGAGCACTGAAGCTTTCTTT
abundance: many; j_gene: TRBJ2-2; d_gene: -; v_gene: TRBV9; len: 13; CDR3aa: CASSKMNTGELFF; CDR3nt: TGTGCCAGCTCTAAAATGAACACCGGGGAGCTGTTTTTT